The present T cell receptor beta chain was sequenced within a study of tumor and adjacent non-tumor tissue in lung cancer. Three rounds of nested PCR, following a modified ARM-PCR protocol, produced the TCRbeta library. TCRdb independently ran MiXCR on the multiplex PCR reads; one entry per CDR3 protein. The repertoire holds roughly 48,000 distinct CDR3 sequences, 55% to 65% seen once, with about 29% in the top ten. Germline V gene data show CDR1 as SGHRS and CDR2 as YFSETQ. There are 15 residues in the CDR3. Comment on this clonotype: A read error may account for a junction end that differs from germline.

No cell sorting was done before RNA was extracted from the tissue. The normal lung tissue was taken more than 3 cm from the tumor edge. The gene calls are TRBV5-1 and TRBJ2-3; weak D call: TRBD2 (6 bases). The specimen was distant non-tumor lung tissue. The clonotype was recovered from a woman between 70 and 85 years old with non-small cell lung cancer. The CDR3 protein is CANSLGLVTTDTQYF. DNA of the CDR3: TGCGCCAACAGCTTGGGACTCGTGACGACAGATACGCAGTATTTT.